This T cell receptor beta chain was sequenced in a study of HIV-infected patients and healthy controls. Findings and caveats of the study: In healthy controls, MAIT alpha CDR3s were common; in HIV+ repertoires, severely depleted.

With 5 bases removed from V and 5 bases from J, the gap between germline ends came to 6 bases. This CDR3 comprises 11 residues. Germline CDR1 reads SNHLY; CDR2 reads FYNNEI. Follow-up blood was drawn about 14 weeks, roughly three months, after antiretroviral therapy began. All unsorted peripheral T cells were captured because whole blood was used without fractionation. People with immunomodulatory therapy, recent vaccination or treatment interruptions were not enrolled. Alpha and beta constant-region primers primed reverse transcription of around 540 ng RNA. Separate chain-specific third strand synthesis with multiplexing indices produced the alpha and beta libraries. TCRdb passed the 5' RACE reads through MiXCR, listing each CDR3 protein once. The sample records roughly 6,600 distinct CDR3 sequences, roughly 10% being singletons. With regard to this clonotype: The antigen is undetermined.

The TCR comes from an adult with HIV infection. This rearrangement joins TRBV2 to TRBJ1-1; D call uncertain. Material: blood, obtained during antiretroviral therapy. The CDR3 DNA sequence: TGTGCCAGCAGTAGGGAGACTGAAGCTTTCTTT. It encodes CASSRETEAFF.